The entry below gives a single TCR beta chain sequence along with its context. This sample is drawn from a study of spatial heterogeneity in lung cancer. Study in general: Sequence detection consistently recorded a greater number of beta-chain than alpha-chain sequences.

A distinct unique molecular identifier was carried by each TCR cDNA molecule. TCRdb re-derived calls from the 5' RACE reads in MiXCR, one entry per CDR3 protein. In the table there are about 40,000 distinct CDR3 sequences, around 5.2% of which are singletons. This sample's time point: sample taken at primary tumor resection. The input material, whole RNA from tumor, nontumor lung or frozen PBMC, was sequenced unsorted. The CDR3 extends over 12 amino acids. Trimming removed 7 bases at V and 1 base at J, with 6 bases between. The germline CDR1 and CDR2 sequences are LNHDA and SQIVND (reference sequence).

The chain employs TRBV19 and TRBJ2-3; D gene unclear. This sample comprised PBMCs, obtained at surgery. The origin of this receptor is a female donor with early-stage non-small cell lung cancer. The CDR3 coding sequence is TGTGCCAGTATGGTAGGCACAGATACGCAGTATTTT. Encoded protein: CASMVGTDTQYF.